The T cell receptor (beta chain) under discussion was sequenced for a study of CD8+CD57+ T cells in acquired aplastic anemia (dated by TCRdb to the late 2010s). Study-level background: DNA extracted from sorted CD4+ and CD8+ cells had a mean of about 3.2 ug, with a range of about 0.18 to 27.4 ug. CD8+CD57+ expansion was defined as frequency above the mean frequency observed in healthy subjects. On the study overall, not on this receptor specifically: Although 25 to 30 CD8+ CDR3 sequences were shared by patients and controls, these sequences appeared highly expressed in patients and within the immunodominant clones of patients. Between patients and healthy controls, no significant difference in CD8+ Simpson's diversity was found (P=0.060).

The V end loses 5 bases and the J end loses 4 bases, and a stretch of 7 bases separates them. From cysteine to phenylalanine, the CDR3 is 12 amino acids long. Only the CDR3 DNA is retained, 36 bases long and in frame from the first base. The germline V gene (reference sequence) specifies LNHNV as CDR1 and YYDKDF as CDR2. Patients chosen for sequencing had shown expansion of CD8+CD57+ cells by flow cytometry. Every patient had severe acquired aplastic anemia, diagnosed using the International Study of Aplastic Anemia and Agranulocytosis and Camitta criteria. At the time blood was sampled, none of the patients had received any therapy. The study deep-sequenced TCR repertoires of sorted CD4+ and CD8+ blood T cells from severe aplastic anemia patients and healthy subjects. Patients were enrolled under clinicaltrials.gov protocols 00001620, 01623167, 00001397, 00071045, 00081523 and 00961064 in the USA. Ficoll-Paque density gradient centrifugation was used to isolate peripheral blood mononuclear cells. Before DNA extraction, CD4+ and CD8+ T cells were sorted with FACS or magnetic beads.

Genomic DNA was used as template for profiling of TCR beta VDJ combinations and CDR3 sequences. An Illumina HiSeq 2000 was the platform used for TCR repertoire sequencing. On the authors' methods: Repertoires were assessed using TRBV/TRBJ rearrangement plots, CDR3 size and DJ length profiles, and Simpson's diversity index. The most abundant DNA sequence in the deep sequencing data was defined as the immunodominant clone. CDR3 amino acid sequences were checked for sharing across subjects and were also compared against the VDJdb database and published repertoires. The raw public data were reprocessed by TCRdb itself: fastp quality trimming at Q25, MiXCR clonotype calling, in-frame beta chains only. Each entry is one CDR3 protein sequence, shown with its most common DNA and genes. TCRdb's processing, not the authors', yielded these V and J calls. A total of approximately 300,000 distinct CDR3 sequences appear in this sample, under 65% of them only once. The leading ten clones occupy roughly 1.2% of the sample.

Concerning this clonotype itself: No cognate antigen has been identified for it. No clone much larger than this one lies a single base away; base qualities are absent.

The specimen sequenced was sorted CD4+, CD8+, or CD8+CD57+ T cells (not recorded which) from PBMCs. The TCR comes from a human donor with aplastic anemia. The chain uses TRBV15 and TRBJ2-3, with no confident D gene call. The CDR3 reads as follows: CATSVGSDTQYF. The nucleotide sequence reads as follows: TGTGCCACCAGCGTAGGGTCAGATACGCAGTATTTT.